The clone carrying this T cell receptor beta chain occurred once. The entry originates in a study of blood T cell repertoires in COVID-19. The method was immunoSEQ multiplex PCR; TCRdb's version includes in-frame clones alone and lacks a portion of them. The sample shows about 670,000 clones, around 89% of them seen only once. V was clipped by 0 bases and J by 7 bases, with 10 bases between them. Germline-derived CDR1 and CDR2 are LGHNA and YSLEER. The CDR3 runs to 15 residues. The gene calls are TRBV4-3 and TRBJ1-6; TRBD1 might be the D (5 bases). This sequence was found in a young woman with acute or convalescent COVID-19. Sequencing was done on a sample of peripheral blood. CDR3 sequence reads: CASSQDRAGNSPLHF. The CDR3 DNA sequence: TGCGCCAGCAGCCAAGATCGGGCAGGGAATTCACCCCTCCACTTT.